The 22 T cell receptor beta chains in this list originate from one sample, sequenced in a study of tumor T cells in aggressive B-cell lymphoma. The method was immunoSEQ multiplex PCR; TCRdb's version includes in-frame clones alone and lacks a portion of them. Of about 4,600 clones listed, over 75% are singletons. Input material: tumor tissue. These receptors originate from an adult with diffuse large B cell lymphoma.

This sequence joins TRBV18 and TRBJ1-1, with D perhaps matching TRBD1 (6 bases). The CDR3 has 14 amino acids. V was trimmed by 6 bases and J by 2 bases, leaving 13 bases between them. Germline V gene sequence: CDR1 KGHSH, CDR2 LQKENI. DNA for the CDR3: TGTGCCAGCTCCTGGACAGAAGAAAACACTGAAGCTTTCTTT. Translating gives CASSWTEENTEAFF.

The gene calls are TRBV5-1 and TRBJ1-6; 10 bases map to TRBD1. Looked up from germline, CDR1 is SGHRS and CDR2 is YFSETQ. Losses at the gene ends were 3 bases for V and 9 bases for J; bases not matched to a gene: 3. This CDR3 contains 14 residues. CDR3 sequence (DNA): TGCGCCAGCAGCTCGGGACAGGGGATTTCACCCCTCCACTTT. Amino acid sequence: CASSSGQGISPLHF.

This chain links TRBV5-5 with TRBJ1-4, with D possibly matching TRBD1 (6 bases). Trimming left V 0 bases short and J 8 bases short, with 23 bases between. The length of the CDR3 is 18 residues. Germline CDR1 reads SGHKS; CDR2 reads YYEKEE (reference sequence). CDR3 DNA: TGTGCCAGCAGCTTGGACCTAAGAAGGTGGGACATAGAAGAAAAACTGTTTTTT. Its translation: CASSLDLRRWDIEEKLFF. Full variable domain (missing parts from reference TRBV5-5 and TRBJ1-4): DAGVTQSPTHLIKTRGQQVTLRCSPISGHKSVSWYQQVLGQGPQFIFQYYEKEERGRGNFPDRFSARQFPNYSSELNVNALLLGDSALYLCASSLDLRRWDIEEKLFFGSGTQLSVL.

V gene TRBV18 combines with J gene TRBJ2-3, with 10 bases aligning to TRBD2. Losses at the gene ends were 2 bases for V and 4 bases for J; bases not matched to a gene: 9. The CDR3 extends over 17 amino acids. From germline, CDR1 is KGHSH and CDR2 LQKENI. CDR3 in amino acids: CASSPLGLAGVSDTQYF. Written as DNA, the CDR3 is TGTGCCAGCTCACCATTAGGGCTAGCGGGAGTATCAGATACGCAGTATTTT.

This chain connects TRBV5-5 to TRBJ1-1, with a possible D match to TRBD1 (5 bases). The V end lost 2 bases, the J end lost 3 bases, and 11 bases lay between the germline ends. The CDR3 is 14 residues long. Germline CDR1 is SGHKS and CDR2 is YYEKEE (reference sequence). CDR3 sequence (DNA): TGTGCCAGCAGCTTAAGGGACTATTACACTGAAGCTTTCTTT. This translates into CASSLRDYYTEAFF.

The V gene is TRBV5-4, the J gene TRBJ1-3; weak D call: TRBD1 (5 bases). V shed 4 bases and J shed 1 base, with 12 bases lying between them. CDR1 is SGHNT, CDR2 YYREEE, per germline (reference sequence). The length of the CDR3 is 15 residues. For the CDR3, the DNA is TGTGCCAGCAGCCAGCAGGGAAGTTCTGGAAACACCATATATTTT. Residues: CASSQQGSSGNTIYF.

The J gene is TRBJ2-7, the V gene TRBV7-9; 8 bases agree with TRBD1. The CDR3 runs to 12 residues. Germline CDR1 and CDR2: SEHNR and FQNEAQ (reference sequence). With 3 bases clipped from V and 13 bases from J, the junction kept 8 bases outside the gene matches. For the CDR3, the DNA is TGTGCCAGCAGCTTTCCAGGGGGGACAGGTTACTTC. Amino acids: CASSFPGGTGYF.

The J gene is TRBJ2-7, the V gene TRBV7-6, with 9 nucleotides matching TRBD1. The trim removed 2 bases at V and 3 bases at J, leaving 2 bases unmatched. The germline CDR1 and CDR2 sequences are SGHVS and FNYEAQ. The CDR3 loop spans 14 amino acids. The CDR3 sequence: CASSLMGQGYEQYF. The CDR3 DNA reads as TGTGCCAGCAGCTTAATGGGACAGGGCTACGAGCAGTACTTC.

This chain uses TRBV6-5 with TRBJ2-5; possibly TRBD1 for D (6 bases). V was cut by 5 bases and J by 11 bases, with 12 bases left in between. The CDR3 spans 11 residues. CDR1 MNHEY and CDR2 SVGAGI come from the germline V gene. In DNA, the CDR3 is TGTGCCAGCAGTCAGGGAAGGGGGCAGTACTTC. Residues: CASSQGRGQYF.

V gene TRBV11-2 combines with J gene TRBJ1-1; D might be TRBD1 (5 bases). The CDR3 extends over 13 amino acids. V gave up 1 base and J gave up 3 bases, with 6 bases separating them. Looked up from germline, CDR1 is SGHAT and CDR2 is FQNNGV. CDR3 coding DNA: TGTGCCAGCAGCTTAGCAGGGTACACTGAAGCTTTCTTT. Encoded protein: CASSLAGYTEAFF. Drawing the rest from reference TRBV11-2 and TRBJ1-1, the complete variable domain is EAGVAQSPRYKIIEKRQSVAFWCNPISGHATLYWYQQILGQGPKLLIQFQNNGVVDDSQLPKDRFSAERLKGVDSTLKIQPAKLEDSAVYLCASSLAGYTEAFFGQGTRLTVV.

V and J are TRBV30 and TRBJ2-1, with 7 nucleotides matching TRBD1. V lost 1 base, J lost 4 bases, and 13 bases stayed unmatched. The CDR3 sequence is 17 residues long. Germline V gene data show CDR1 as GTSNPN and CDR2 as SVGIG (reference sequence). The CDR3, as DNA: TGTGCCTGGAGTGGAGGGACAGCCCGAATTTCATACAATGAGCAGTTCTTC. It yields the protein CAWSGGTARISYNEQFF.

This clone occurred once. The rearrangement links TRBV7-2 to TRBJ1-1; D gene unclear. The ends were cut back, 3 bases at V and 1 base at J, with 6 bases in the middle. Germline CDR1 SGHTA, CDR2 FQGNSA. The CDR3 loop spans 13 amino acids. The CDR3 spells CASSFGRNTEAFF. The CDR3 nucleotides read TGTGCCAGCAGCTTCGGGAGGAACACTGAAGCTTTCTTT.

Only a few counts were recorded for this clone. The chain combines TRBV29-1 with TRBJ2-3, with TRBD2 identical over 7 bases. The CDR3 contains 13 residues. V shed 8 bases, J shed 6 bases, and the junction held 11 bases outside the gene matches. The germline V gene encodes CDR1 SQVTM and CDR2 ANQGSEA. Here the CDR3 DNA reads TGCAGCTCTCTAGCGGCCCCCTCTGATACGCAGTATTTT. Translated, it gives CSSLAAPSDTQYF.

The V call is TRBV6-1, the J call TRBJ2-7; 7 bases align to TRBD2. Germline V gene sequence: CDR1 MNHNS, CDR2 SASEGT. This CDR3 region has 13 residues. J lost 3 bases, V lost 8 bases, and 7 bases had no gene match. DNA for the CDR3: TGTGCCAGCTCTCGAAGCGGGGTCTACGAGCAGTACTTC. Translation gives CASSRSGVYEQYF.

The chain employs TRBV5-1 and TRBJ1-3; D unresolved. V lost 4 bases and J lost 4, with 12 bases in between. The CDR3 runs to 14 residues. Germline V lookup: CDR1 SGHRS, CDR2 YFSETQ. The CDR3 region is CASSLDPEGNTIYF. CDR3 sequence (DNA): TGCGCCAGCAGCCTAGACCCAGAAGGAAACACCATATATTTT.

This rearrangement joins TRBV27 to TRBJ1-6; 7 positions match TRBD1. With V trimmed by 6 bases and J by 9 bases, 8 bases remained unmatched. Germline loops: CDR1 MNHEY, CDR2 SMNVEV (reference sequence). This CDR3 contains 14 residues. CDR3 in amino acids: CASRDRAPISPLHF. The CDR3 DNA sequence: TGTGCCAGCAGAGACAGGGCGCCGATTTCACCCCTCCACTTT.

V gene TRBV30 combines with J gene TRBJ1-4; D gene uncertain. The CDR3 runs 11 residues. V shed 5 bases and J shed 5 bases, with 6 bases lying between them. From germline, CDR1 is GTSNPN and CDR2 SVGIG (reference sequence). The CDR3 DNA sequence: TGTGCCTGGGACAAAAATGAAAAACTGTTTTTT. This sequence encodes CAWDKNEKLFF.

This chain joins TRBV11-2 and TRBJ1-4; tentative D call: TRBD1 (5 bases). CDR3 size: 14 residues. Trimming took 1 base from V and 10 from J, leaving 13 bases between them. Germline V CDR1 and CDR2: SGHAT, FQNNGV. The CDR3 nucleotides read TGTGCCAGCAGCTTAGCGCAGGGTTTGGGAAAACTGTTTTTT. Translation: CASSLAQGLGKLFF.

The CDR3 DNA reads TGTGCCAGCAGCCCCCACCGGGGTGGAGACACTGAAGCTTTCTTT. It is translated as CASSPHRGGDTEAFF. The chain is built from TRBV4-2 and TRBJ1-1; D unresolved. CDR3 length: 15 residues. Germline V gives CDR1 LGHNA, CDR2 YNFKEQ. Between the trimmed V and J ends, which lost 4 bases and 3 bases, there was a span of 15 bases.

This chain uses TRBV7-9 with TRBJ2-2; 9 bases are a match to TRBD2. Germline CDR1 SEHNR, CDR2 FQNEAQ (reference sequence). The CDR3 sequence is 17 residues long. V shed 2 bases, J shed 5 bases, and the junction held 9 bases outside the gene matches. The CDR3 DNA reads TGTGCCAGCAGCTTAAAAGCCTTGGGACTAGCTACCGGGGAGCTGTTTTTT. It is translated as CASSLKALGLATGELFF.

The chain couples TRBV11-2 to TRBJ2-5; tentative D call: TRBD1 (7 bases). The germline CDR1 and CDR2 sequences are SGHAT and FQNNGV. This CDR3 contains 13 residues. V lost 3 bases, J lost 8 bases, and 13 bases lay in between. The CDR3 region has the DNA TGTGCCAGCAGCTTCCAGGGGGAGGTAACCCAGTACTTC. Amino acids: CASSFQGEVTQYF.

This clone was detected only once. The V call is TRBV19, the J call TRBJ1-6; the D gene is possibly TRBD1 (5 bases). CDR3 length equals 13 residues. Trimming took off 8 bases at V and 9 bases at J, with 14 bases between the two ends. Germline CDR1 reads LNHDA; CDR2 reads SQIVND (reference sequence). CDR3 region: CASRSGLASPLHF. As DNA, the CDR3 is TGTGCCAGTCGCTCAGGGTTGGCTTCACCCCTCCACTTT.